These 2 T cell receptor beta chains originate from one sample sequenced in a study of T cells in Graves' hyperthyroidism and ophthalmopathy. The CDR3 regions of TCR beta were amplified from RNA transcripts. The study used the HTBI primer set for a first-round RT-PCR of the TCR CDR3. TCRdb reanalysed the multiplex PCR reads using MiXCR and keeps one entry per CDR3 protein. The sample comprises around 440,000 distinct CDR3 sequences, around 16% of which are singletons, and over 12% rests with the top ten. The sample was blood. The receptor set was obtained from a woman between 18 and 29 years old with Graves' hyperthyroidism.

At least ten counts were recorded for this clonotype. The CDR3 reads CASSFGKGAYSPLHF. The CDR3 DNA sequence: TGTGCCAGCAGTTTCGGAAAGGGGGCGTATTCACCCCTCCACTTT. The chain is built from TRBV28 and TRBJ1-6; 7 bases fit TRBD1. CDR1 MDHEN and CDR2 SYDVKM come from the germline V gene. The CDR3 totals 15 residues. Trimming at V came to 3 bases and at J to 8 bases, leaving 7 bases not matched to a gene.

V usage is TRBV28 and J usage is TRBJ2-7; 7 nucleotides match TRBD1. The V and J ends lost 5 bases and 2 bases, in that order; junction bases with no gene match: 3. The CDR3 is 13 residues long. CDR1 is MDHEN, CDR2 SYDVKM, per germline. The CDR3 DNA reads TGTGCCAGCAGTCAGGGGGTGACCTACGAGCAGTACTTC. As protein: CASSQGVTYEQYF.